The source of this T cell receptor beta chain is a study of blood T cell repertoires in COVID-19. Study information: Donors in the United States, Italy and Spain gave samples during acute or convalescent COVID-19.

The protocol was immunoSEQ multiplex PCR, while the TCRdb copy is restricted to in-frame clones and leaves out a portion. The sample yields under 130,000 clones, about 88% seen once. The length of the CDR3 is 13 residues. J was trimmed by 4 bases and V by 5 bases; bases with no gene match: 1. Material for sequencing was peripheral blood. The sequence derives from a human donor in a cohort sampled during active COVID-19. The chain links TRBV6-7 to TRBJ1-2, with 10 nucleotides matching TRBD1. TRBV6-7 is an ORF; its function is uncertain. Written as DNA, the CDR3 is TGTGCCAGCAGTCGGACAGGGGGCTATGGCTACACCTTC. Residues: CASSRTGGYGYTF.